This T cell receptor beta chain was identified in a study of blood T cell repertoires in COVID-19. On the study more broadly: Acute-phase and convalescent COVID-19 samples originated in the United States, Italy and Spain. In each case, the material was cDNA or gDNA derived from T cells, B-cell-depleted T cells, or PBMCs.

Germline CDR1 and CDR2: SQVTM and ANQGSEA. Trimming left V 5 bases short and J 7 bases short, with 15 bases between. The CDR3 loop spans 13 amino acids. Original data processing: Reference gene primer amplification gave nucleated cell count estimates. Clones were sequenced by immunoSEQ multiplex PCR, and TCRdb holds only the in-frame ones, with some missing. That table furnishes V, J and clone size, whereas the DNA furnished D and trimming. The table shows 200,000 to 250,000 clones, with approximately 78% occurring only once. The chain has TRBV29-1 and TRBJ2-4; weak D call: TRBD2 (5 bases). This TCR derives from a woman aged 40 to 50 with acute or convalescent COVID-19. The sequenced material came from peripheral blood. CDR3 in amino acids: CSVLVEGVNIQYF. CDR3 in DNA: TGCAGCGTTTTAGTTGAGGGCGTCAACATTCAGTACTTC. The whole variable domain, remainder taken from reference TRBV29-1 and TRBJ2-4, is SAVISQKPSRDICQRGTSLTIQCQVDSQVTMMFWYRQQPGQSLTLIATANQGSEATYESGFVIDKFPISRPNLTFSTLTVSNMSPEDSSIYLCSVLVEGVNIQYFGAGTRLSVL.